This T cell receptor beta chain was obtained from a study of blood T cell repertoires in COVID-19. In this sample, this clone turned up a few times. Sequencing was performed with immunoSEQ multiplex PCR; in TCRdb, only in-frame clones are kept and a portion is missing. Of fewer than 250,000 clones in the sample, around 87% were seen once. The CDR3 is made up of 16 amino acids. Germline CDR1 and CDR2: SGHRS and YFSETQ. With V trimmed by 1 base and J by 7 bases, 6 bases remained unmatched. This chain links TRBV5-1 with TRBJ1-6; 9 positions match TRBD1. The sequenced sample was peripheral blood. The sequence came from a man in his fifties or sixties with acute or convalescent COVID-19. The CDR3 DNA reads TGCGCCAGCAGCTTGTTGGGACAGGGAGAAAATTCACCCCTCCACTTT. Translating gives CASSLLGQGENSPLHF.